This T cell receptor beta chain is from a study of T cell changes during pregnancy in multiple sclerosis. The protocol was immunoSEQ multiplex PCR, while the TCRdb copy is restricted to in-frame clones and leaves out a portion. The sample has more than 20,000 clones, around 90% seen once; the top ten hold about 0.67%. Germline V gene sequence: CDR1 SGHAT, CDR2 FQDESV (reference sequence). This CDR3 region has 13 residues. Deletions cut 4 bases from V and 3 bases from J, with 9 bases between. This receptor was obtained from a female donor with multiple sclerosis, enrolled in a pregnancy study. Here the sequenced sample was CD4+ T cells from peripheral blood mononuclear cells, taken in the third trimester of pregnancy. This chain uses TRBV11-1 with TRBJ1-1; the D gene is possibly TRBD1 (6 bases). The CDR3 here is CASSSDSHTEAFF. DNA for the CDR3: TGTGCCAGCAGCTCGGACAGTCACACTGAAGCTTTCTTT.